Detailed here is one T cell receptor beta chain. This sample was taken from a study of control samples from healthy donors and cancer patients. This CDR3 region has 15 residues. V shed 0 bases and J shed 5 bases, with 13 bases lying between them. From germline, CDR1 is WNHNN and CDR2 SYGVQD (reference sequence). Sequencing was performed with immunoSEQ multiplex PCR; in TCRdb, only in-frame clones are kept and a portion is missing. There are around 30,000 clones in the sample; roughly nine tenths occur only once, and under 2% lies in the top ten. The sequenced material came from PBMCs. The chain recombines TRBV10-1 with TRBJ1-1; no firm D call. This receptor was taken from a woman in her 40s with lung cancer. CDR3 protein: CASSESSTGGTEAFF. Here the CDR3 DNA reads TGCGCCAGCAGTGAGTCTTCGACCGGTGGGACTGAAGCTTTCTTT.